This is a list of T cell receptor beta chains from one sample in a study of regulatory T cells in long-lasting Graves disease. TCRdb ran MiXCR on the multiplex PCR reads and lists one entry per CDR3 protein. Among about 540,000 distinct CDR3 sequences listed, approximately 12% were seen once. This sample also belongs to another study, concerning T cells in Graves' hyperthyroidism and ophthalmopathy.

This material consisted of peripheral blood mononuclear cells (PBMCs), taken at new diagnosis, from a patient treated with antithyroid drugs. All receptors derive from a man aged 30 to 39 with Graves disease. Both conserved end residues are part of each CDR3. D genes are given only for firm matches. For some rows the clone size is stated as once, few or many, or as a class when expanded; others skip it.

>TRBJ2-1|TRBD2|NA|TRBV11-1
CASRGGAGGPSNEQFF
TGTGCCAGCAGAGGGGGAGCGGGAGGGCCAAGCAATGAGCAGTTCTTC
>TRBJ1-2|NA|few|TRBV6-2/TRBV6-3
CASSAGANYGYTF
TGTGCCAGCAGTGCAGGGGCTAACTATGGCTACACCTTC
>TRBJ2-4|NA|many|TRBV27
CASNQQGPKNIQYF
TGTGCCAGCAACCAGCAGGGGCCCAAAAACATTCAGTACTTC
>TRBJ2-1|NA|many|TRBV12-3/TRBV12-4
CASSTRTGRHEQFF
TGTGCCAGCAGTACCCGGACTGGAAGGCATGAGCAGTTCTTC
>TRBJ2-5|NA|few|TRBV5-5
CASSLVEGETQYF
TGTGCCAGCAGCTTGGTGGAGGGGGAGACCCAGTACTTC
>TRBJ1-4|NA|many|TRBV9
CASSSLTTNEKLFF
TGTGCCAGCAGCTCTCTTACAACTAATGAAAAACTGTTTTTT
>TRBJ2-5|NA|few|TRBV25-1
CASSEPGHLAQYF
TGTGCCAGCAGTGAACCCGGACATCTGGCCCAGTACTTC
>TRBJ2-3|TRBD2|many|TRBV12-3/TRBV12-4
CASSLGASGRAVDTQYF
TGTGCCAGCAGTTTAGGGGCTAGCGGGAGGGCCGTGGATACGCAGTATTTT
>TRBJ2-7|TRBD2|few|TRBV7-6
CASSFGTRAAGDYEQYF
TGTGCCAGCAGCTTTGGTACCCGGGCGGCGGGAGACTACGAGCAGTACTTC
>TRBJ2-2|NA|many|TRBV27
CASSFDPTDPNTGELFF
TGTGCCAGCAGTTTTGACCCGACGGACCCGAACACCGGGGAGCTGTTTTTT
>TRBJ2-7|TRBD2|many|TRBV6-1
CASRATLAGGTYEQYF
TGTGCCAGCAGAGCCACTCTAGCGGGAGGCACATACGAGCAGTACTTC
>TRBJ2-3|TRBD1|many|TRBV7-2
CASSHKTGTIGDTQYF
TGTGCCAGCAGCCACAAGACAGGGACGATTGGAGATACGCAGTATTTT
>TRBJ2-1|NA|many|TRBV12-3/TRBV12-4
CASRRPGVNEQFF
TGTGCCAGCAGACGTCCGGGGGTCAATGAGCAGTTCTTC
>TRBJ2-3|TRBD2|many|TRBV2
CASSTSGTTSTDTQYF
TGTGCCAGCAGTACAAGCGGGACTACTAGCACAGATACGCAGTATTTT
>TRBJ2-5|NA|few|TRBV9
CASSRERVEETQYF
TGTGCCAGCAGCCGTGAACGGGTGGAGGAGACCCAGTACTTC
>TRBJ1-2|NA|many|TRBV19
CASTHSPGLYGYTF
TGTGCCAGTACTCATTCTCCGGGTCTCTATGGCTACACCTTC
>TRBJ2-2|NA|many|TRBV6-2/TRBV6-3
CASSLGQMNTGELFF
TGTGCCAGCAGCCTAGGACAGATGAACACCGGGGAGCTGTTTTTT
>TRBJ2-3|TRBD2|many|TRBV6-5
CASSSFGLAGATDTQYF
TGTGCCAGCAGTTCCTTCGGACTAGCGGGAGCTACAGATACGCAGTATTTT
>TRBJ1-1|NA|many|TRBV12-3/TRBV12-4
CASSFWGGVNTEAFF
TGTGCCAGCAGTTTCTGGGGAGGGGTGAACACTGAAGCTTTCTTT
>TRBJ2-5|NA|many|TRBV12-3/TRBV12-4
CASSARDYQETQYF
TGTGCCAGCAGTGCCCGGGACTACCAAGAGACCCAGTACTTC
>TRBJ2-1|TRBD1|many|TRBV9
CASAGTALRNEQFF
TGTGCCAGCGCCGGGACAGCCCTTCGCAATGAGCAGTTCTTC
>TRBJ2-7|NA|many|TRBV11-2
CASSLSSSAGATYEQYF
TGTGCCAGCAGCTTAAGCTCCTCGGCAGGGGCTACCTACGAGCAGTACTTC
>TRBJ2-3|NA|few|TRBV7-9
CASSWGPEYTQYF
TGTGCCAGCAGCTGGGGGCCGGAGTATACGCAGTATTTT
>TRBJ2-3|NA|many|TRBV20-1
CSARWNFGTDTQYF
TGCAGTGCTAGATGGAATTTCGGCACAGATACGCAGTATTTT
>TRBJ2-3|NA|many|TRBV6-5
CASSYSLGTDTQYF
TGTGCCAGCAGTTACTCGCTAGGGACAGATACGCAGTATTTT
>TRBJ2-1|NA|few|TRBV28
CASQAGWNEQFF
TGTGCCAGCCAAGCCGGATGGAATGAGCAGTTCTTC
>TRBJ2-7|TRBD1|NA|TRBV18
CASSSWDRGVAEPYEQYF
TGTGCCAGCTCATCCTGGGACAGGGGGGTAGCGGAGCCCTACGAGCAGTACTTC
>TRBJ2-3|NA|many|TRBV7-9
CASRPRLNSTDTQYF
TGTGCCAGCAGGCCCCGGCTCAACTCCACAGATACGCAGTATTTT
>TRBJ2-1|NA|few|TRBV24-1
CASGTFYNEQFF
TGTGCCAGCGGGACATTCTACAATGAGCAGTTCTTC